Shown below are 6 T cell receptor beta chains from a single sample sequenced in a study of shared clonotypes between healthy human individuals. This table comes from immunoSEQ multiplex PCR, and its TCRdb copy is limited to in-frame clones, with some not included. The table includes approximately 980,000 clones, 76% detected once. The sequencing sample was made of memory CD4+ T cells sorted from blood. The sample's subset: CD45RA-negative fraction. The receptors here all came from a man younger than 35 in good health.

The chain's CDR3 is CSVEDRSYGYTF. In nucleotides, the CDR3 is TGCAGCGTTGAAGACAGGAGCTATGGCTACACCTTC. The V and J genes are TRBV29-1 and TRBJ1-2; D unresolved. Germline CDR1 SQVTM, CDR2 ANQGSEA. V was shortened by 0 bases and J by 4 bases, with 6 bases between the two germline ends. This CDR3 region has 12 residues.

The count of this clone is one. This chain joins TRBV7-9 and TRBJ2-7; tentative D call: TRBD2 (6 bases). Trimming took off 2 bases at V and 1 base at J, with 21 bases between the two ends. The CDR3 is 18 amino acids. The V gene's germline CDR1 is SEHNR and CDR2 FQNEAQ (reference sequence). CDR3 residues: CASSLRGGGKILSYEQYF. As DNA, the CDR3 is TGTGCCAGCAGCTTAAGGGGAGGAGGGAAGATACTATCCTACGAGCAGTACTTC.

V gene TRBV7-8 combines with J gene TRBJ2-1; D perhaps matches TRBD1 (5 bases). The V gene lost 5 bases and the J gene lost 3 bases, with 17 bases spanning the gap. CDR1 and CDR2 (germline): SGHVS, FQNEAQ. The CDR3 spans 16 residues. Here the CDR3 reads CASSPLKGLNYNEQFF. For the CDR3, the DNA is TGTGCCAGCAGCCCCCTGAAGGGGCTCAACTACAATGAGCAGTTCTTC.

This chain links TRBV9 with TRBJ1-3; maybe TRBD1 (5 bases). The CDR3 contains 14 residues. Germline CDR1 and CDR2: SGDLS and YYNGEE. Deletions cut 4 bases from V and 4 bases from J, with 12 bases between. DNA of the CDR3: TGTGCCAGCAGCTATCAGGGTTACGGAAACACCATATATTTT. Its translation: CASSYQGYGNTIYF.

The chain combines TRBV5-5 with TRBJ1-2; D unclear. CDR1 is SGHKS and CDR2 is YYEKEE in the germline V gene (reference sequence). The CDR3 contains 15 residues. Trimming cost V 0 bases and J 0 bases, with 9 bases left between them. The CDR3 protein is CASSLEAAANYGYTF. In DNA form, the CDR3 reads TGTGCCAGCAGCTTGGAGGCAGCAGCTAACTATGGCTACACCTTC.

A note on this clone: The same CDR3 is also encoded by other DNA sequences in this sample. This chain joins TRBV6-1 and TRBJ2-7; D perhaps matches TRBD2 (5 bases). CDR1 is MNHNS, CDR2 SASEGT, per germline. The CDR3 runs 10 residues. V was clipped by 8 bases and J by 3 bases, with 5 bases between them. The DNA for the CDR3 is TGTGCCAGCCGGGGCTACGAGCAGTACTTC. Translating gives CASRGYEQYF.